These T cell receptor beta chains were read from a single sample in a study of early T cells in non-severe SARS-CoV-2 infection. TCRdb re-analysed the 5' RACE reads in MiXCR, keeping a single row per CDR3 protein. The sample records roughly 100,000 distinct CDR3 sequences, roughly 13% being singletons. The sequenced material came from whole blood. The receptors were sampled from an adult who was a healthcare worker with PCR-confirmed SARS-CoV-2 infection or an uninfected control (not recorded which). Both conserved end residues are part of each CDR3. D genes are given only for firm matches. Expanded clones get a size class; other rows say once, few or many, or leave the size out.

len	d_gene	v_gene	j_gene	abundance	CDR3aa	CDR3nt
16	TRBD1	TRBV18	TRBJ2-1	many	CASSPPRQGSFNEQFF	TGTGCCAGCTCACCACCCCGACAGGGATCATTCAATGAGCAGTTCTTC
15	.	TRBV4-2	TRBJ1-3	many	CASSPSISSGNTIYF	TGTGCCAGCAGCCCGTCGATCTCATCTGGAAACACCATATATTTT
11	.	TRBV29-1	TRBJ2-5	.	CSVLEVETQYF	TGCAGCGTTCTTGAGGTGGAGACCCAGTACTTC
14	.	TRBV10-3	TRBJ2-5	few	CAIAGRVGEETQYF	TGTGCCATCGCCGGACGGGTGGGTGAAGAGACCCAGTACTTC
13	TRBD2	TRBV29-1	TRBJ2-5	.	CSVSPSGEETQYF	TGCAGCGTTTCCCCTAGCGGGGAAGAGACCCAGTACTTC
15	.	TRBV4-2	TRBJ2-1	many	CASSRTSPGGNEQFF	TGTGCCAGCAGCCGCACGTCCCCGGGCGGCAATGAGCAGTTCTTC
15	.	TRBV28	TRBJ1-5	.	CASSFPTPSNQPQHF	TGTGCCAGCAGTTTCCCTACACCGAGCAATCAGCCCCAGCATTTT
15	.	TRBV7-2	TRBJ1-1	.	CASSYRGGRTTEAFF	TGTGCCAGCAGCTACCGAGGGGGAAGGACCACTGAAGCTTTCTTT
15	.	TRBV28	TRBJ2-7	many	CASSPPPAGGYEQYF	TGTGCCAGCAGCCCACCCCCGGCAGGTGGGTACGAGCAGTACTTC
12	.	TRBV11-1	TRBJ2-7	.	CASSSGGTEQYF	TGTGCCAGCAGCTCTGGGGGTACCGAGCAGTACTTC
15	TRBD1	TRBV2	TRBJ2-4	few	CASRGQGLAKNIQYF	TGTGCCAGCCGAGGACAGGGGTTAGCCAAAAACATTCAGTACTTC
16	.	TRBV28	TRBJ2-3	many	CASSPPEQDSTDTQYF	TGTGCCAGCAGTCCCCCGGAGCAGGACAGCACAGATACGCAGTATTTT
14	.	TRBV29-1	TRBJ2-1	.	CSVLRGLSYNEQFF	TGCAGCGTCCTCCGGGGCCTTTCCTACAATGAGCAGTTCTTC
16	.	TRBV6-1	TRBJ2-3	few	CASSEARLGKRDTQYF	TGTGCCAGCAGTGAAGCGCGATTGGGGAAGAGAGATACGCAGTATTTT
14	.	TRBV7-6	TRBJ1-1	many	CASSLGTANTEAFF	TGTGCCAGCAGCTTAGGGACAGCGAACACTGAAGCTTTCTTT
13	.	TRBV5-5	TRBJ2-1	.	CASSLDRPYEQFF	TGTGCCAGCAGCTTGGACAGACCCTATGAGCAGTTCTTC
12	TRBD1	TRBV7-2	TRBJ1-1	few	CASSTRQGQAFF	TGTGCCAGCAGCACCCGACAGGGTCAAGCTTTCTTT
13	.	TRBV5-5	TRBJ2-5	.	CASSLPARETQYF	TGTGCCAGCAGCTTGCCCGCCCGGGAGACCCAGTACTTC
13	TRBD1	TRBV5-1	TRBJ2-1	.	CATRTGEGNEQFF	TGCGCCACCCGGACAGGGGAAGGGAATGAGCAGTTCTTC
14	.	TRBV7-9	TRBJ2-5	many	CASSATGGEETQYF	TGTGCCAGCAGCGCCACTGGAGGTGAAGAGACCCAGTACTTC
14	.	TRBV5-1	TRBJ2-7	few	CASSLGQAAYEQYF	TGCGCCAGCAGCTTGGGACAGGCGGCCTACGAGCAGTACTTC
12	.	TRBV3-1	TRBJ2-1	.	CASSQGDNEQFF	TGTGCCAGCAGCCAAGGGGACAATGAGCAGTTCTTC
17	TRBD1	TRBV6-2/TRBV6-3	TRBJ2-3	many	CASSHDARGGRTDTQYF	TGTGCCAGCAGTCACGATGCAAGAGGGGGCCGCACAGATACGCAGTATTTT
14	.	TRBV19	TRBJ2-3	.	CASSISPSADTQYF	TGTGCCAGTAGTATTTCGCCTAGCGCAGATACGCAGTATTTT
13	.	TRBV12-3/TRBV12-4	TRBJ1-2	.	CASSSALLHGYTF	TGTGCCAGCAGTTCTGCCCTCTTGCATGGCTACACCTTC
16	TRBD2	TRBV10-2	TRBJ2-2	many	CASSAGLAGPTGELFF	TGCGCCAGCAGTGCGGGACTAGCGGGGCCGACCGGGGAGCTGTTTTTT
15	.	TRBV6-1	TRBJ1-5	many	CASSVDGYSNQPQHF	TGTGCCAGCAGTGTTGACGGGTATAGCAATCAGCCCCAGCATTTT
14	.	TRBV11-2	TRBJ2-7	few	CASSEGRSSYEQYF	TGTGCCAGCAGCGAGGGTCGTAGCTCCTACGAGCAGTACTTC
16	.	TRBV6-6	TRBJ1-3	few	CASSELAGTRGNTIYF	TGTGCCAGCAGCGAACTAGCCGGGACCAGGGGAAACACCATATATTTT
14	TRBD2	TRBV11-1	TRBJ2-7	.	CASSLGLADYEQYF	TGTGCCAGCAGCTTGGGACTAGCGGACTACGAGCAGTACTTC
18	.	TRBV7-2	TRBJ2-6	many	CASSYKVVAAVGANVLTF	TGTGCCAGCAGCTACAAGGTCGTCGCGGCGGTCGGGGCCAACGTCCTGACTTTC
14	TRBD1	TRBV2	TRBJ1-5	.	CASSPGQGRQPQHF	TGTGCCAGCAGCCCGGGACAGGGGAGGCAGCCCCAGCATTTT
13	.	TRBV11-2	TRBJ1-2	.	CASSLEQGEGYTF	TGTGCCAGCAGCTTAGAACAGGGAGAAGGCTACACCTTC
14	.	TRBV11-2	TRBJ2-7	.	CASSSFRGTYEQYF	TGTGCCAGCAGCTCCTTTCGGGGGACCTACGAGCAGTACTTC
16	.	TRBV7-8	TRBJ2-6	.	CASSSPPLSGANVLTF	TGTGCCAGCAGCTCCCCCCCTCTCTCTGGGGCCAACGTCCTGACTTTC
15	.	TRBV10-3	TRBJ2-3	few	CAISESSTVTDTQYF	TGTGCCATCAGTGAGTCCAGCACGGTTACAGATACGCAGTATTTT
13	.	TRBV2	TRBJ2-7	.	CASTYPDHYEQYF	TGTGCCAGCACTTACCCGGACCACTACGAGCAGTACTTC
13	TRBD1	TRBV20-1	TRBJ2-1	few	CSSYRGDYNEQFF	TGCAGCTCCTACAGGGGTGACTACAATGAGCAGTTCTTC
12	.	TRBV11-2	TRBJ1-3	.	CASSLHAGAIYF	TGTGCCAGCAGCCTCCACGCTGGGGCCATATATTTT
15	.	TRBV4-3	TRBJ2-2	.	CASSLEGGAAGELFF	TGCGCCAGCAGTCTCGAAGGGGGGGCCGCCGGGGAGCTGTTTTTT
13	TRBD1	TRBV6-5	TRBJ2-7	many	CASSRDSLYEQYF	TGTGCCAGCAGTCGGGACAGCCTCTACGAGCAGTACTTC
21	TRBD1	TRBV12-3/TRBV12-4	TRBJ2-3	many	CASSLAFGTGGGVTSTDTQYF	TGTGCCAGCAGTTTAGCGTTTGGGACAGGGGGCGGCGTCACTAGCACAGATACGCAGTATTTT
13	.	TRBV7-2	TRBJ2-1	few	CASSYPGGNEQFF	TGTGCCAGCAGCTACCCCGGGGGCAATGAGCAGTTCTTC
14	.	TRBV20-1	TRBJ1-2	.	CSADGTADWHGYTF	TGCAGTGCCGACGGGACCGCCGATTGGCATGGCTACACCTTC
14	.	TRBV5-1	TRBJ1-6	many	CASSLIPRDSPLHF	TGCGCCAGCAGCTTAATCCCCAGGGATTCACCCCTCCACTTT
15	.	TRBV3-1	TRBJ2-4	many	CASSPGGLAKNIQYF	TGTGCCAGCAGCCCTGGGGGGTTAGCCAAAAACATTCAGTACTTC
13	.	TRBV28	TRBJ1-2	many	CASSLDSAYGYTF	TGTGCCAGCAGTTTGGACAGCGCCTATGGCTACACCTTC